This TCR beta chain was identified during a study of low-dose radiotherapy and immunotherapy resistance in tumors (dated by TCRdb to about 2022). For the study in its entirety: Patients in Cohort 1 were given 0.5 Gy per fraction every 2 weeks, and the prescribed total PTV dose was 6.5 Gy. Patients in Cohort 2 were given 1 Gy per fraction every two weeks, for a total of 13 Gy across 26 weeks. Patients were given nivolumab as a 240 mg flat dose every two weeks and ipilimumab at 1 mg/kg every six weeks, with both drugs delivered intravenously. Cyclophosphamide 200 mg/m2 was administered intravenously every two weeks, one day before each radiation and immunotherapy administration. Starting on cycle 1 day 1, patients took 300 mg of aspirin by mouth once a day for four cycles. Trial participants were not randomized into treatment groups. The translational analysis covered eight patients: three from the first dose cohort and the first five from the second dose cohort.

The time point label for this specimen denotes: before trial treatment. The donors took part in RACIN, a single-arm, phase I, dose-escalation trial that combined nivolumab, ipilimumab, aspirin, low-dose cyclophosphamide and low-dose radiotherapy. To be eligible, a patient needed to have an advanced solid tumor that was TIL-negative. Sequencing took place on an Illumina HiSeq 2500. Superscript III and a set of TRAV- and TRBV-specific primers were used to synthesize first-strand cDNA, so that both TCRalpha and TCRbeta chains were covered. TCRs were amplified with Phusion for roughly 20 PCR cycles using a constant-region primer together with the adapter attached to the V primers. Amplification of the isolated mRNA was done with the MessageAmp II aRNA Amplification Kit, which involved a roughly 16-hour in vitro transcription at 37 degrees C. The Dynabeads mRNA DIRECT Purification Kit was used to isolate mRNA for TCR sequencing. Indexed Illumina adapters were added in a second Phusion PCR of 25 cycles, after which AMPure XP beads were used to purify the products. The original pipeline was this. Custom Perl scripts were used to pool TCR sequences that encoded the same protein, to remove out-of-frame sequences, and to calculate the abundance of each clonotype. The analysis excluded TCR sequences that were supported by just one read. Repertoire metrics included Shannon entropy, Gini index, clonality, richness, and frequency of TCRs shared between repertoires. Using fastp at Q25 and MiXCR, TCRdb reprocessed the public reads and kept productive beta chains. Identical CDR3 protein sequences are pooled into one entry, listed with their most common genes and DNA. The V and J calls come from TCRdb's annotation, not from the publication. The sample has around 64,000 distinct CDR3 sequences on record, approximately 25% of them singletons. The ten largest clones capture roughly 6.5% of the sample.

CDR1 and CDR2, per the germline V gene (reference sequence), are LGHDT and YNNKEL. From the cysteine up to the phenylalanine, the CDR3 has a length of 15 residues. The kept DNA is CDR3 alone, 45 bases in frame from the first base. V loses 3 bases, J loses 0 bases, and the germline ends lie 9 bases apart. This clonotype was observed many times. This clone's antigen is unknown. No much larger clonotype is one base removed from it; base qualities were not supplied. The chain links TRBV3-1 with TRBJ1-5, with no D gene named confidently. The clonotype comes from a male donor with rectosigmoid adenocarcinoma. The sample here was PBMCs, taken before treatment. This receptor carries the CDR3 CASSHGWYSNQPQHF. The sequenced DNA is TGTGCCAGCAGCCATGGGTGGTATAGCAATCAGCCCCAGCATTTT.